This T cell receptor (beta chain) appears in the sequencing data of a study of sequential checkpoint blockade in melanoma. Treatment here: randomized to nivolumab then ipilimumab (arm A) or the reverse (arm B). The germline V gene has CDR1 MNHGY and CDR2 SAAAGT. There are 13 residues in the CDR3. With 2 bases removed from V and 7 bases from J, the gap between germline ends came to 11 bases. Study findings and constraints: Mutational load did not correlate with tumor T-cell fraction or clonality. Clinical benefit was about 30 times likelier when tumor T-cell fraction and clonality increased.

The table came from immunoSEQ multiplex PCR; TCRdb's copy has only in-frame clones and leaves some out. Seen here are 6,000 or so clones, roughly 21% observed once, and the top ten hold 7.5% to 10%. This clone came up a few times. Its antigen is undetermined. This receptor was identified in a human donor with melanoma. The chain is built from TRBV6-8 and TRBJ2-5; D is possibly TRBD2 (5 bases). Here the sequenced sample was tumor tissue (inferred from file names), taken from a patient given nivolumab and ipilimumab in sequence. The CDR3 sequence is CASSYVVRATQYF. The DNA for the CDR3 is TGTGCCAGCAGTTACGTGGTGAGGGCGACCCAGTACTTC.